This TCR beta chain was found in a study of control samples from healthy donors and cancer patients. The V end lost 1 base, the J end lost 6 bases, and 13 bases lay between the germline ends. Germline V gene sequence: CDR1 GTSNPN, CDR2 SVGIG (reference sequence). The CDR3 runs to 14 residues. Profiling relied on immunoSEQ multiplex PCR, and the TCRdb table lists in-frame clones only, not all of them. The table includes over 100,000 clones, roughly 92% detected once. Sequenced sample: blood. The TCR sequence derives from a young man in good health. This sequence joins TRBV30 and TRBJ1-5; perhaps TRBD1 as D (6 bases). CDR3 residues: CAWSGGLMGQPQHF. In DNA, the CDR3 is TGTGCCTGGAGTGGGGGGCTAATGGGTCAGCCCCAGCATTTT.